Described below is a single T cell receptor (beta chain) sequence and its context. The sample comes from a study of PD-L1 blockade in urothelial cancer. The V gene's germline CDR1 is SGHRS and CDR2 YFSETQ. The germline V and J ends were trimmed by 4 bases and 1 base, with 11 bases remaining between them. The CDR3 sequence is 14 residues long. Sequencing used immunoSEQ multiplex PCR; TCRdb keeps in-frame clones, though not all of them. The data contain 35,000 to 40,000 clones, more than 35% of them singletons. This chain connects TRBV5-1 to TRBJ2-5, with D maybe TRBD1 (7 bases). The material was tumor tissue, obtained before atezolizumab (anti-PD-L1) treatment. This TCR was recovered from a man aged 60 to 69 with urothelial cancer. The CDR3 bases are TGCGCCAGCAGCGGCGGGACAGTCCAAGAGACCCAGTACTTC. It translates to CASSGGTVQETQYF.